The rows below give T cell receptor beta chains drawn from one sample of a study of T cells after yellow fever vaccination. A single record per CDR3 protein comes from TCRdb applying MiXCR to the 5' RACE reads. The data hold hundreds of thousands of distinct CDR3 sequences, with about 12% observed a single time. Sequenced material: PBMCs, taken on the day of the yellow fever booster vaccination. Receptors originate from a man between 25 and 39 years old who received the YFV17D yellow fever vaccine. The CDR3 runs from the conserved cysteine through the conserved F or W. D genes are given only for firm matches. The listing skips clone size in some rows; elsewhere it reads once, few, many or a size class.

v_gene: TRBV5-1
abundance: many
j_gene: TRBJ2-1
d_gene: TRBD2
len: 16
CDR3nt: TGCGCCAGCAGCCCGCTAGCGGGAGAACCTTACAATGAGCAGTTCTTC
CDR3aa: CASSPLAGEPYNEQFF

v_gene: TRBV5-1
abundance: few
j_gene: TRBJ1-1
d_gene: NA
len: 15
CDR3nt: TGCGCCAGCAGCTTGGCGAGGTCAGAGAACACTGAAGCTTTCTTT
CDR3aa: CASSLARSENTEAFF

v_gene: TRBV6-2/TRBV6-3
abundance: NA
j_gene: TRBJ2-7
d_gene: TRBD2
len: 16
CDR3nt: TGTGCCAGCAGTTACAGGACTAGCTACGGAAACTACGAGCAGTACTTC
CDR3aa: CASSYRTSYGNYEQYF

v_gene: TRBV29-1
abundance: NA
j_gene: TRBJ2-5
d_gene: TRBD1
len: 14
CDR3nt: TGCAGCGTTGCCTTCGGGACAGGGAGAGAGACCCAGTACTTC
CDR3aa: CSVAFGTGRETQYF

v_gene: TRBV18
abundance: NA
j_gene: TRBJ2-7
d_gene: TRBD2
len: 14
CDR3nt: TGTGCCAGCTCACCGGGACTAGCGGACAACGAGCAGTACTTC
CDR3aa: CASSPGLADNEQYF

v_gene: TRBV6-1
abundance: NA
j_gene: TRBJ2-4
d_gene: TRBD1
len: 15
CDR3nt: TGTGCCAGCAGATTGGGACAGGGGAAGAGAAACATTCAGTACTTC
CDR3aa: CASRLGQGKRNIQYF

v_gene: TRBV3-1
abundance: few
j_gene: TRBJ1-2
d_gene: NA
len: 12
CDR3nt: TGTGCCAGCAGCCAAGGGTCCAGGGTCAACACCTTC
CDR3aa: CASSQGSRVNTF

v_gene: TRBV9
abundance: NA
j_gene: TRBJ2-2
d_gene: NA
len: 13
CDR3nt: TGTGCCAGCAGCGTTAGGGTCACCGGGGAGCTGTTTTTT
CDR3aa: CASSVRVTGELFF

v_gene: TRBV5-1
abundance: many
j_gene: TRBJ2-3
d_gene: TRBD2
len: 18
CDR3nt: TGCGCCAGCAGCTTCCCCAGGGAGCGGGAGGGCCGAACAGATACGCAGTATTTT
CDR3aa: CASSFPREREGRTDTQYF

v_gene: TRBV7-9
abundance: NA
j_gene: TRBJ2-3
d_gene: NA
len: 15
CDR3nt: TGTGCCAGCAGCTTATATGAGCCGTACACAGATACGCAGTATTTT
CDR3aa: CASSLYEPYTDTQYF

v_gene: TRBV7-2
abundance: many
j_gene: TRBJ2-1
d_gene: NA
len: 14
CDR3nt: TGTGCCAGCAGCTTATCCAGGGGAAACAATGAGCAGTTCTTC
CDR3aa: CASSLSRGNNEQFF

v_gene: TRBV20-1
abundance: few
j_gene: TRBJ2-5
d_gene: NA
len: 13
CDR3nt: TGCAGTGCTAGGACAGCCGGGTCGGAGACCCAGTACTTC
CDR3aa: CSARTAGSETQYF